The entry below describes one TCR beta chain. Its specificity is unknown. CDR1 and CDR2 (germline): MDHEN, SYDVKM. This CDR3 has 12 residues. V shed 3 bases and J shed 4 bases, with 7 bases lying between them. CD4+ cells underwent separation, giving CD45RA+ naive and CD45RA-negative memory subsets. This entry belongs to a study of shared clonotypes between healthy human individuals. Study-wide context: Three CD4 naive, three CD4 memory, two CD8 naive and one CD8 memory plate were used per donor.

Study outcomes and limitations: Only a few donors were included, so the genetic and exposure-history diversity represented was limited. Across subsets, estimated richness was generally greater for naive than for memory populations.

Profiled with immunoSEQ multiplex PCR; TCRdb holds only in-frame clones, not every one. The sample shows approximately 1,000,000 clones, approximately 77% of them seen only once. Sequenced: memory CD4+ T cells from PBMCs. The sample's subset: CD45RA-negative fraction. This chain connects TRBV28 to TRBJ2-7; D is ambiguous. This sequence originates from a man aged 18 to 29 in good health. Some clones in this sample may be carry-over from other donors' samples. CDR3 bases: TGTGCCAGCAGTTTTGGGCCGTACGAGCAGTACTTC. This gives the protein CASSFGPYEQYF.